Shown below are 28 T cell receptor beta chains from a single sample sequenced in a study of prognosis after radiotherapy for stage I lung cancer. Genomic DNA yielded TCR beta CDR3, amplified by two-round multiplex PCR. Primers were specific to each TRBV and TRBJ gene in first-round PCR. TCRdb re-called the multiplex PCR reads through MiXCR, storing one row per CDR3 protein. The table includes tens of thousands of distinct CDR3 sequences, 40% to 55% detected once. The sequencing used PBMCs, collected before or after stereotactic body radiation therapy (not recorded which). All receptors come from a donor aged 50 or older with non-small cell lung cancer.

In its sample, this clonotype was seen many times. The J gene is TRBJ1-5, the V gene TRBV18; TRBD1 is a possible D gene (6 bases). V lost 4 bases and J 5 bases, leaving 18 bases between the germline ends. From germline, CDR1 is KGHSH and CDR2 LQKENI. The CDR3 is made up of 16 amino acids. The CDR3 reads CASSRSRDTGDQPQHF. The CDR3 nucleotides are TGTGCCAGCTCACGTTCCCGGGACACTGGGGATCAGCCCCAGCATTTT.

This clonotype is categorized as medium-sized. V is TRBV12-3 or TRBV12-4 and J is TRBJ2-1, with 8 nucleotides matching TRBD2. The CDR3 runs to 15 residues. V lost 4 bases to trimming and J lost 7 bases; unmatched junction nucleotides: 9. As DNA, the CDR3 is TGTGCCAGCAGTTCCCGAACCGGGAGGGTGAATGAGCAGTTCTTC. Encoded protein: CASSSRTGRVNEQFF.

In regard to this clonotype: One end of the junction fails to match germline, which may point to a read error. The chain combines TRBV6-2 or TRBV6-3 with TRBJ2-6, with D possibly matching TRBD1 (5 bases). This CDR3 is built from 16 residues. Germline V CDR1 and CDR2: MNHEY, SVGEGT. CDR3 nucleotides: TGTGCCAGATCCCGGGTCCGCAGCTCTGGGGCCAAAGTCCTGACTTTC. Its protein product is CARSRVRSSGAKVLTF.

In this sample, this clonotype turned up many times. This chain links TRBV7-2 with TRBJ2-1; D may correspond to TRBD1 or TRBD2 (6 bases each). CDR3 size: 15 residues. The ends were cut back, 5 bases at V and 0 bases at J, with 11 bases in the middle. CDR1 and CDR2 from the germline V gene are SGHTA and FQGNSA. The CDR3 bases are TGTGCCAGCAGCGGGGGGCAGAGCTCCTACAATGAGCAGTTCTTC. It translates to CASSGGQSSYNEQFF.

This clonotype was seen at least ten times. The CDR3 coding sequence is TGTGCCAGCAGCGCAGGACTAGCGGGAGTCCACGAGCAGTACTTC. This sequence encodes CASSAGLAGVHEQYF. This rearrangement joins TRBV9 to TRBJ2-7, with TRBD2 matching 13 bases. The CDR3 spans 15 residues. Losses at the gene ends were 3 bases for V and 5 bases for J; bases not matched to a gene: 5. Germline V lookup: CDR1 SGDLS, CDR2 YYNGEE.

The chain has TRBV3-1 and TRBJ1-3; D is undetermined. There are 12 residues in the CDR3. The germline V gene encodes CDR1 LGHDT and CDR2 YNNKEL (reference sequence). Between the trimmed V and J ends, which lost 1 base and 7 bases, there was a span of 5 bases. CDR3 in DNA: TGTGCCAGCAGCCAAGTGACGAACACCATATATTTT. Translating gives CASSQVTNTIYF.

The chain is built from TRBV19 and TRBJ1-1, with D hard to call. Trimming removed 1 base at V and 2 bases at J, with 5 bases between. This CDR3 is 13 amino acids long. Germline V lookup: CDR1 LNHDA, CDR2 SQIVND (reference sequence). CDR3 in amino acids: CASSIGSNTEAFF. CDR3 DNA: TGTGCCAGTAGTATAGGCTCAAACACTGAAGCTTTCTTT.

This clonotype ranks as medium-sized. The gene calls are TRBV6-1 and TRBJ2-7; D remains ambiguous. The CDR3 loop spans 12 amino acids. Between the trimmed V and J ends, which lost 0 bases and 5 bases, there was a span of 5 bases. The germline gives CDR1 MNHNS, CDR2 SASEGT. The CDR3 DNA follows: TGTGCCAGCAGTGAAGCCTTCGACGAGCAGTACTTC. This translates into CASSEAFDEQYF.

Remarks on this clonotype: A junction end diverges from the germline sequence, so it may reflect a read error. DNA for the CDR3: TGTGCCAGTGGGAGTCCCACCTGGGAGCTGTTTTTT. It translates to CASGSPTWELFF. The V and J genes are TRBV27 and TRBJ2-2; possible D gene TRBD2, 5 bases. Germline loops: CDR1 MNHEY, CDR2 SMNVEV (reference sequence). CDR3 length: 12 amino acids.

A note on this clonotype: The junction differs from germline at one of its ends, possibly a read error. The rearrangement joins TRBV6-5 to TRBJ2-3, with D perhaps matching TRBD2 (6 bases). Per the germline V gene, CDR1 is MNHEY and CDR2 is SVGAGI. The CDR3 runs to 17 residues. CDR3: CSSSYSKSGGVADTQYF. The CDR3 DNA reads TGTTCCAGCAGTTACTCGAAGAGCGGAGGGGTTGCAGATACGCAGTATTTT.

The table lists this clonotype with many counts. This chain joins TRBV20-1 and TRBJ1-5; 7 bases are shared with TRBD1. The CDR3 covers 15 residues. Trimming cost V 4 bases and J 0 bases; bases outside gene matches: 6. Germline CDR1 DFQATT, CDR2 SNEGSKA (reference sequence). The CDR3 sequence is CSATGQVYSNQPQHF. CDR3 sequence (DNA): TGCAGTGCTACCGGACAGGTGTATAGCAATCAGCCCCAGCATTTT.

In its sample, this clonotype is medium-sized. The rearrangement joins TRBV5-1 to TRBJ1-2; 12 bases agree with TRBD1. The CDR3 has 14 residues. V gave up 3 bases and J gave up 6 bases; unmatched junction bases: 3. Per the germline V gene, CDR1 is SGHRS and CDR2 is YFSETQ. CDR3 in amino acids: CASSSGQGADGYTF. Written as DNA, the CDR3 is TGCGCCAGCAGCTCGGGACAGGGGGCGGATGGCTACACCTTC.

This clonotype is medium-sized by share. The chain combines TRBV6-1 with TRBJ1-6; D not certain. The germline gives CDR1 MNHNS, CDR2 SASEGT. The V and J ends lost 3 bases and 12 bases respectively, with 6 bases between them. This CDR3 is built from 11 residues. CDR3 sequence (DNA): TGTGCCAGCAGTGAGTGGGAACCCCTCCACTTT. Encoded protein: CASSEWEPLHF.

The chain employs TRBV6-1 and TRBJ2-7; 12 positions agree with TRBD1. The length of the CDR3 is 17 residues. Trimming at V came to 4 bases and at J to 7 bases, leaving 14 bases not matched to a gene. CDR1 and CDR2 from the germline V gene are MNHNS and SASEGT. The CDR3 DNA follows: TGTGCCAGCAGTGCCCCGCCGGGACAGGGGGCAGGGGGGGAGCAGTACTTC. The encoded protein is CASSAPPGQGAGGEQYF.

By share, this clonotype ranks as medium-sized (0.01 to 0.1%). The rearrangement uses TRBV11-2 and TRBJ1-2, with D possibly matching TRBD1 (5 bases). V lost 5 bases to trimming and J lost 5 bases, with 12 bases between them. Germline assignment: CDR1 SGHAT and CDR2 FQNNGV. The CDR3 is 13 amino acids. The CDR3 DNA sequence: TGTGCCAGCAGCCCGAGGACAAGTTATGGCTACACCTTC. It encodes CASSPRTSYGYTF.

A word on this clonotype: One end of the junction is discordant with germline, which a read error may explain. The genes are TRBV19 and TRBJ2-5, with a weak D call TRBD1 (7 bases). Germline CDR1 and CDR2: LNHDA and SQIVND (reference sequence). The CDR3 is 15 amino acids. The chain's CDR3 is CTSSGMGTRGATQYF. CDR3 sequence (DNA): TGTACCAGTAGTGGGATGGGGACCAGGGGGGCTACCCAGTACTTC.

This clonotype has ten or more counts. The chain has TRBV9 and TRBJ1-1; D is possibly TRBD1 (5 bases). CDR3 length equals 16 residues. Deletions cut 3 bases from V and 4 bases from J, with 19 bases between. Germline CDR1 SGDLS, CDR2 YYNGEE. CDR3 in amino acids: CASSAFGSLGGTEAFF. The CDR3 DNA sequence: TGTGCCAGCAGCGCATTCGGGTCCCTCGGGGGCACTGAAGCTTTCTTT.

There are many counts of this clonotype. The V gene is TRBV24-1, the J gene TRBJ1-1; D gene uncertain. This CDR3 is 13 amino acids long. Looked up from germline, CDR1 is KGHDR and CDR2 is SFDVKD. Trimming left V 6 bases short and J 3 bases short, with 10 bases between. CDR3 DNA sequence: TGTGCCACCAGTCTGGGTGTGGACACTGAAGCTTTCTTT. It is translated as CATSLGVDTEAFF.

This chain uses TRBV6-5 with TRBJ2-5; weak D call: TRBD1 (5 bases). CDR1 is MNHEY and CDR2 is SVGAGI in the germline V gene. The CDR3 totals 14 residues. The germline V and J ends were trimmed by 0 bases and 2 bases, with 7 bases remaining between them. The CDR3 DNA reads as TGTGCCAGCAGTTACTCTCGGACACAAGAGACCCAGTACTTC. It translates to CASSYSRTQETQYF.

About this clonotype itself: One base separates it from a far larger clone, so it is likely a read error. The chain has TRBV19 and TRBJ2-4; tentative D call: TRBD2 (5 bases). Matching the DNA end better, TRBJ2-1 makes the J call doubtful. The CDR3 is 13 amino acids. Germline V gene data show CDR1 as LNHDA and CDR2 as SQIVND (reference sequence). This chain's CDR3 is CASNAGVWDDQFF. CDR3 nucleotides: TGTGCCAGTAATGCGGGTGTTTGGGATGATCAGTTCTTC.

In its sample, this clonotype was seen many times. This rearrangement joins TRBV5-1 to TRBJ1-3; no reliable D call. The CDR3 extends over 15 amino acids. Germline CDR1 is SGHRS and CDR2 is YFSETQ. The V end was cut by 4 bases, the J end by 4 bases, with 15 bases between. CDR3: CASSPLLRAGNTIYF. The CDR3 nucleotides are TGCGCCAGCAGCCCCTTGTTGAGGGCCGGAAACACCATATATTTT.

This chain connects TRBV6-2 or TRBV6-3 to TRBJ1-5, with TRBD1 identical over 9 bases. V was pared by 6 bases and J by 4 bases, with 22 bases of the junction left unmatched. The CDR3 sequence is 20 residues long. Germline-derived CDR1 and CDR2 are MNHEY and SVGEGT. CDR3 in amino acids: CASSFYVGTGIPYRNQPQHF. The CDR3 nucleotides are TGTGCCAGCAGCTTTTATGTTGGGACAGGGATACCTTATAGAAATCAGCCCCAGCATTTT.

Notes on this clonotype: One junction end does not reproduce the germline sequence, and a read error may be involved. The chain employs TRBV3-1 and TRBJ2-2; no clear D. The CDR3 contains 13 residues. CDR1 and CDR2 (germline): LGHDT, YNNKEL (reference sequence). The CDR3 reads CASSRRVPGELFF. The CDR3 region has the DNA TGTGCCAGCAGCCGACGGGTTCCCGGTGAGCTGTTTTTT. Together with reference TRBV3-1 and TRBJ2-2, the CDR3 gives the full variable domain: DTAVSQTPKYLVTQMGNDKSIKCEQNLGHDTMYWYKQDSKKFLKIMFSYNNKELIINETVPNRFSPKSPDKAHLNLHINSLELGDSAVYFCASSRRVPGELFFGEGSRLTVL.

V and J are TRBV27 and TRBJ2-7, with 9 bases fitting TRBD1. This CDR3 is 15 amino acids long. The germline gives CDR1 MNHEY, CDR2 SMNVEV (reference sequence). J gave up 3 bases and V 6 bases, and 9 bases lay outside the gene matches. As DNA, the CDR3 is TGTGCCAGCAGCCCCGGGACAGGGAAAGGCTACGAGCAGTACTTC. Amino acid sequence: CASSPGTGKGYEQYF.

In its sample, this clonotype was seen many times. A much larger clone is a single base away; this may be a read error. The chain carries TRBV27 and TRBJ2-1; the D gene is possibly TRBD2 (6 bases). The CDR3 runs 14 residues. Trimming took 5 bases from V and 8 from J, leaving 16 bases between them. Per germline, CDR1 MNHEY and CDR2 SMNVEV (reference sequence). DNA for the CDR3: TGTGCCAGCAGTCCCCCGGCGGGGTGTTATGAGCAGTTCTTC. Residues: CASSPPAGCYEQFF.

This clonotype came up once. One end of the junction is discordant with germline, which a read error may explain. The chain couples TRBV9 to TRBJ2-1; TRBD2 aligns across 10 bases. The CDR3 runs to 18 residues. Germline CDR1 and CDR2: SGDLS and YYNGEE. CDR3: CASSVRGGRGLAFNEQLF. CDR3 bases: TGTGCCAGCAGCGTTAGAGGGGGGCGGGGACTAGCGTTCAATGAGCAGCTCTTC.

The chain has TRBV28 and TRBJ1-2; D perhaps matches TRBD1 (5 bases). V lost 4 bases and J lost 1, with 13 bases in between. The length of the CDR3 is 15 residues. Germline CDR1 and CDR2: MDHEN and SYDVKM. The CDR3 DNA reads as TGTGCCAGCAGTTCCCTCGGGCAGGGTAACTATGGCTACACCTTC. Translating gives CASSSLGQGNYGYTF.

This clonotype was detected many times. The gene calls are TRBV7-9 and TRBJ1-1; D is uncertain. This CDR3 region has 13 residues. CDR1 is SEHNR and CDR2 is FQNEAQ in the germline V gene (reference sequence). V lost 2 bases to trimming and J lost 2 bases, with 6 bases between them. The CDR3, as DNA: TGTGCCAGCAGCTTAACGGACAACACTGAAGCTTTCTTT. Translated, it gives CASSLTDNTEAFF.